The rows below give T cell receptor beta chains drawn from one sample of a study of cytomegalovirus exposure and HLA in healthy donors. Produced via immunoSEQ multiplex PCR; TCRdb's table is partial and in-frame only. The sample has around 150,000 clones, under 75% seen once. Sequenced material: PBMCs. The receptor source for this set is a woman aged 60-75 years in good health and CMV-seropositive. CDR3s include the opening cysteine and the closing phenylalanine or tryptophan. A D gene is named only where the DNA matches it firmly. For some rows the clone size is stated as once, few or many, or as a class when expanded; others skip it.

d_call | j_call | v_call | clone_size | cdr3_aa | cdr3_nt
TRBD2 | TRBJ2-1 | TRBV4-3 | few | CASSLLFSTSGTYNEQFF | TGCGCCAGCAGCCTATTATTCTCGACTAGCGGGACTTACAATGAGCAGTTCTTC
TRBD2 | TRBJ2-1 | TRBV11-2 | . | CASSSASGKEQFF | TGTGCCAGCAGCTCCGCTAGCGGGAAGGAGCAGTTCTTC
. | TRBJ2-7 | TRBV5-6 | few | CASSRTDYSYEQYF | TGTGCCAGCAGCCGGACAGATTACTCCTACGAGCAGTACTTC
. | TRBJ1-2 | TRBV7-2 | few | CASSFVSQTNYGYTF | TGTGCCAGCAGCTTTGTTAGCCAAACTAACTATGGCTACACCTTC
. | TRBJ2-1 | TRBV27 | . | CASGSRDTLSYNEQFF | TGTGCCAGCGGATCCCGGGACACCCTCTCCTACAATGAGCAGTTCTTC
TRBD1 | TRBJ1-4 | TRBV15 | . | CATSTGTGGPNEKLFF | TGTGCCACCAGCACCGGGACAGGGGGCCCTAATGAAAAACTGTTTTTT
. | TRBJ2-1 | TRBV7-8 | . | CASSLGGGRDIYNEQFF | TGTGCCAGCAGCTTAGGAGGTGGCAGGGACATCTACAATGAGCAGTTCTTC
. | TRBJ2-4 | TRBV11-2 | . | CASSLSVRELAKNIQYF | TGTGCCAGCTCCCTGAGTGTACGGGAACTAGCCAAAAACATTCAGTACTTC
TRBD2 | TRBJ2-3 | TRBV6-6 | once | CASKTSAHTDTQYF | TGTGCCAGCAAGACTAGCGCTCACACAGATACGCAGTATTTT
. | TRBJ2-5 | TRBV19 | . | CASSIGHRAETQYF | TGTGCCAGTAGTATCGGTCACAGGGCCGAGACCCAGTACTTC